These 13 T cell receptor beta chains came from one sample sequenced in a study of cytomegalovirus exposure and HLA in healthy donors. The PCR used 60 Vbeta and 13 Jbeta primers. Clones were read by immunoSEQ multiplex PCR, and TCRdb kept only the in-frame ones, dropping some. This sample has around 100,000 clones, with approximately 70% found just once. The sample was PBMCs. These receptors were taken from a man under 40 in good health and CMV-seropositive.

V gene TRBV19 combines with J gene TRBJ2-5, with D perhaps TRBD2 (7 bases). The V and J ends lost 5 bases and 5 bases respectively, with 18 bases between them. The CDR3 contains 15 residues. The germline CDR1 and CDR2 sequences are LNHDA and SQIVND (reference sequence). CDR3 in DNA: TGTGCCAGTAGTTGGGGGGGCAGGGGCGGGGAGACCCAGTACTTC. Encoded protein: CASSWGGRGGETQYF.

Here the CDR3 reads CASTVRLADHTGELFF. In nucleotides, the CDR3 is TGTGCCAGCACCGTACGACTAGCGGACCACACCGGGGAGCTGTTTTTT. This chain joins TRBV13 and TRBJ2-2; 9 nucleotides align to TRBD2. CDR1 is PRHDT and CDR2 is FYEKMQ in the germline V gene (reference sequence). The CDR3 is 16 amino acids. The V segment lost 7 bases and the J segment 3 bases; nucleotides outside the gene matches: 9. Together with reference TRBV13 and TRBJ2-2, the CDR3 gives the full variable domain: AAGVIQSPRHLIKEKRETATLKCYPIPRHDTVYWYQQGPGQDPQFLISFYEKMQSDKGSIPDRFSAQQFSDYHSELNMSSLELGDSALYFCASTVRLADHTGELFFGEGSRLTVL.

The chain combines TRBV23-1 with TRBJ2-7, with a tentative D call TRBD1 (5 bases). TRBV23-1 has ORF status, its function being uncertain. V was pared by 0 bases and J by 0 bases, with 21 bases between. This CDR3 region has 19 residues. The CDR3 sequence is CASSQSVTVQGRISYEQYV. The CDR3 DNA reads TGCGCCAGCAGTCAATCGGTAACTGTCCAGGGCAGGATCTCCTACGAGCAGTACGTC.

The genes are TRBV11-2 and TRBJ2-7; TRBD1 agrees at 8 bases. The germline V gene encodes CDR1 SGHAT and CDR2 FQNNGV. This CDR3 is 15 amino acids long. V trimming: 3 bases; J trimming: 2 bases; junction bases outside the gene matches: 6. CDR3 sequence reads: CASSFSRGPTYEQYF. In DNA form, the CDR3 reads TGTGCCAGCAGCTTTAGCAGGGGGCCGACCTACGAGCAGTACTTC. Variable domain in full (rest from reference TRBV11-2 and TRBJ2-7): EAGVAQSPRYKIIEKRQSVAFWCNPISGHATLYWYQQILGQGPKLLIQFQNNGVVDDSQLPKDRFSAERLKGVDSTLKIQPAKLEDSAVYLCASSFSRGPTYEQYFGPGTRLTVT.

The chain couples TRBV19 to TRBJ1-4; 7 bases map to TRBD1. The CDR3 is 16 residues long. Germline trimming cut 7 bases from V and 4 bases from J; bases unmatched to any gene: 12. CDR1 and CDR2 (germline): LNHDA, SQIVND (reference sequence). CDR3 DNA sequence: TGTGCCAGTAACCCCCAGGGGGAGTTAGGTAATGAAAAACTGTTTTTT. It specifies CASNPQGELGNEKLFF.

The V gene is TRBV27, the J gene TRBJ1-1; 8 bases map to TRBD1. Trimming at V came to 4 bases and at J to 1 base, leaving 8 bases not matched to a gene. Germline CDR1 is MNHEY and CDR2 is SMNVEV (reference sequence). The CDR3 runs 16 residues. The CDR3 DNA reads TGTGCCAGCAGTTCCCCTCGGACAGGGCGGAACACTGAAGCTTTCTTT. This encodes CASSSPRTGRNTEAFF.

This chain links TRBV11-2 with TRBJ1-4; TRBD1 aligns across 8 bases. CDR1 is SGHAT, CDR2 FQNNGV, per germline. The CDR3 extends over 15 amino acids. V shed 5 bases, J shed 5 bases, and the junction held 7 bases outside the gene matches. The CDR3 region has the DNA TGTGCCAGCAGCCCGCGGACAGGGCTGAATGAAAAACTGTTTTTT. Its translation is CASSPRTGLNEKLFF.

On this clone: This same CDR3 is encoded by further DNA sequences in the sample. The chain employs TRBV9 and TRBJ1-2; 8 positions agree with TRBD1. The CDR3 spans 15 residues. After removal of 0 bases from V and 3 bases from J, the junction contained 4 bases not matched to a gene. Germline CDR1 is SGDLS and CDR2 is YYNGEE. This CDR3 is CASSVGGQGDYGYTF. For the CDR3, the DNA is TGTGCCAGCAGCGTAGGTGGACAGGGTGACTATGGCTACACCTTC. Full variable domain (rest looked up from reference TRBV9 and TRBJ1-2): DSGVTQTPKHLITATGQRVTLRCSPRSGDLSVYWYQQSLDQGLQFLIQYYNGEERAKGNILERFSAQQFPDLHSELNLSSLELGDSALYFCASSVGGQGDYGYTFGSGTRLTVV.

This clone was found a few times. DNA of the CDR3: TGTGCCAGCAGTATGACAGGTTCGAGGACTGAAGCTTTCTTT. It translates to CASSMTGSRTEAFF. V usage is TRBV28 and J usage is TRBJ1-1, with a weak D call TRBD1 (6 bases). Germline CDR1 MDHEN, CDR2 SYDVKM. This CDR3 comprises 14 residues. V lost 5 bases and J lost 5, with 15 bases in between.

This clone has a handful of counts. The rearrangement uses TRBV7-6 and TRBJ1-1; 7 nucleotides line up with TRBD1. The CDR3 covers 13 residues. Germline CDR1 SGHVS, CDR2 FNYEAQ. The trim removed 6 bases at V and 1 base at J, leaving 2 bases unmatched. The CDR3 protein is CASSAGGNTEAFF. The CDR3 region has the DNA TGTGCCAGCAGTGCAGGGGGGAACACTGAAGCTTTCTTT.

This chain connects TRBV28 to TRBJ1-2; D possibly corresponds to TRBD1 (5 bases). V was clipped by 5 bases and J by 0 bases, with 22 bases between them. This CDR3 is 18 amino acids long. Germline loops: CDR1 MDHEN, CDR2 SYDVKM. The CDR3 DNA reads as TGTGCCAGCAGTCCCCTGGACACCGTTACACGATCTAACTATGGCTACACCTTC. The encoded protein is CASSPLDTVTRSNYGYTF.

This chain joins TRBV10-1 and TRBJ1-1, with 9 bases identical to TRBD1. V lost 6 bases and J lost 4; bases outside the gene matches: 18. Germline assignment: CDR1 WNHNN and CDR2 SYGVQD (reference sequence). The CDR3 contains 18 residues. The CDR3 is CASSPTGQGPLILTEAFF. DNA for the CDR3: TGCGCCAGCAGCCCAACCGGACAGGGGCCCTTAATACTCACTGAAGCTTTCTTT.

With respect to this clone: Germline is not matched at one junction end, which may reflect a read error. The chain has TRBV7-7 and TRBJ2-5; 15 bases match TRBD2. Germline assignment: CDR1 SSHAT and CDR2 FNYEAQ (reference sequence). CDR3 size: 17 residues. CDR3 coding DNA: TGTGCTAGCAGCTTAGAGGGACTAGCGGGGGGCCAAGAGACCCAGTACTTC. This encodes CASSLEGLAGGQETQYF.